The 31 T cell receptor beta chains presented below share a single source sample, sequenced in a study of tumor-infiltrating lymphocytes in localized non-small cell lung cancer. TCRdb keeps only in-frame clones here, not all; method: immunoSEQ multiplex PCR. The table has about 8,700 clones, almost 85% seen once. Sequenced input: uninvolved lung tissue not adjacent to the tumor. These receptors were collected from a human donor with non-small cell lung cancer.

The genes are TRBV5-6 and TRBJ2-3, with a tentative D call TRBD2 (6 bases). Looked up from germline, CDR1 is SGHDT and CDR2 is YYEEEE. V lost 4 bases, J lost 5 bases, and 20 bases lay in between. This CDR3 is 16 amino acids long. The CDR3 sequence is CASSRGSDGSLDTQYF. The CDR3 nucleotides read TGTGCCAGCAGCCGGGGGTCAGATGGATCCTTAGATACGCAGTATTTT.

This rearrangement joins TRBV28 to TRBJ1-1; D is unclear. The CDR3 consists of 14 residues. The germline gives CDR1 MDHEN, CDR2 SYDVKM. Trimming took off 6 bases at V and 1 base at J, with 12 bases between the two ends. The CDR3 here is CASSSFRTNTEAFF. CDR3 in DNA: TGTGCCAGCAGCTCATTCAGGACGAACACTGAAGCTTTCTTT.

The chain recombines TRBV5-8 with TRBJ1-4; D unresolved. The germline V and J ends were trimmed by 0 bases and 2 bases, with 5 bases remaining between them. The CDR3 spans 14 residues. Per germline, CDR1 SGHTS and CDR2 YDEGEE. CDR3 DNA: TGTGCCAGCAGCTTGGAAGGGACTAATGAAAAACTGTTTTTT. Translated: CASSLEGTNEKLFF.

The chain uses TRBV30 and TRBJ2-2, with D unclear. V was trimmed by 1 base and J by 5 bases, leaving 11 bases between them. Germline CDR1 is GTSNPN and CDR2 is SVGIG (reference sequence). This CDR3 region has 14 residues. The CDR3 nucleotides are TGTGCCTGGAGTGCCCAGGTCGGGACCGGGGAGCTGTTTTTT. This translates into CAWSAQVGTGELFF.

The genes are TRBV5-1 and TRBJ2-7; D tentatively reads TRBD1 or TRBD2 (5 bases each). Trimming stripped 0 bases from V and 2 bases from J, with 9 bases between. This CDR3 is built from 14 residues. Germline V gene data show CDR1 as SGHRS and CDR2 as YFSETQ. Here the CDR3 reads CASSLGDGPYEQYF. In DNA, the CDR3 is TGCGCCAGCAGCTTGGGGGACGGTCCCTACGAGCAGTACTTC.

This chain links TRBV2 with TRBJ1-2, with D perhaps TRBD1 (6 bases). V gave up 5 bases and J gave up 3 bases, with 10 bases separating them. Germline V lookup: CDR1 SNHLY, CDR2 FYNNEI. The CDR3 loop spans 13 amino acids. In nucleotides, the CDR3 is TGTGCCAGCAGTACAGACAGGTACTATGGCTACACCTTC. It specifies CASSTDRYYGYTF.

The chain has TRBV15 and TRBJ2-5; D is uncertain. Trimming stripped 1 base from V and 4 bases from J, with 13 bases between. The CDR3 sequence is 15 residues long. Germline-derived CDR1 and CDR2 are LNHNV and YYDKDF (reference sequence). Here the CDR3 DNA reads TGTGCCACCAGCAGAGTTTTGACCGAGCGAGAGACCCAGTACTTC. The encoded protein is CATSRVLTERETQYF.

The genes are TRBV15 and TRBJ1-2, with no clear D. Germline V gene lookup returns CDR1 LNHNV and CDR2 YYDKDF (reference sequence). The CDR3 has 11 residues. Trimming shortened V by 1 base and J by 6 bases, and 3 bases separated the two germline ends. The DNA for the CDR3 is TGTGCCACCAGCAGAGGAGATGGCTACACCTTC. This gives the protein CATSRGDGYTF.

The chain couples TRBV5-1 to TRBJ2-3; the D gene could be TRBD1 or TRBD2 (6 bases each). Germline V CDR1 and CDR2: SGHRS, YFSETQ. V lost 4 bases to trimming and J lost 0 bases, with 9 bases between them. The CDR3 length is 14 residues. The CDR3 region has the DNA TGCGCCAGCAGCACAGGGACTAGCACAGATACGCAGTATTTT. This codes for CASSTGTSTDTQYF.

This clone was counted a single time. The chain carries TRBV7-2 and TRBJ2-7; 12 bases are a match to TRBD2. From germline, CDR1 is SGHTA and CDR2 FQGNSA. There are 14 residues in the CDR3. Trimming took 3 bases from V and 6 from J; bases not matched to a gene: 3. CDR3 sequence reads: CASSFKLAGGEQYF. CDR3 bases: TGTGCCAGCAGCTTCAAACTAGCGGGGGGCGAGCAGTACTTC.

The genes are TRBV5-6 and TRBJ1-2; D gene ambiguous. The V end was cut by 4 bases, the J end by 7 bases, with 14 bases between. The CDR3 has 13 amino acids. Germline values: CDR1 SGHDT, CDR2 YYEEEE. CDR3 region: CASSPTFGGGYTF. CDR3 DNA: TGTGCCAGCAGCCCGACGTTTGGAGGTGGCTACACCTTC.

This clone was observed once. The chain is built from TRBV29-1 and TRBJ1-2, with a weak D call TRBD1 (5 bases). Trimming took off 2 bases at V and 5 bases at J, with 12 bases between the two ends. There are 13 residues in the CDR3. Germline V gene data show CDR1 as SQVTM and CDR2 as ANQGSEA. CDR3 protein: CSVEFGEGYGYTF. CDR3 in DNA: TGCAGCGTTGAATTCGGGGAGGGGTATGGCTACACCTTC.

V is TRBV5-4 and J is TRBJ1-1; TRBD1 matches at 9 bases. The CDR3 runs 16 residues. V lost 2 bases and J lost 3; bases outside the gene matches: 8. From germline, CDR1 is SGHNT and CDR2 YYREEE (reference sequence). As DNA, the CDR3 is TGTGCCAGCAGCTTTTCCGGGACAGGGTTACACACTGAAGCTTTCTTT. As protein: CASSFSGTGLHTEAFF.

The chain has TRBV5-1 and TRBJ1-1, with 8 bases identical to TRBD1. Germline lookup yields CDR1 SGHRS and CDR2 YFSETQ. The CDR3 extends over 15 amino acids. V was clipped by 5 bases and J by 3 bases; unmatched bases: 9. The CDR3 here is CASRDQGAGDTEAFF. CDR3 sequence (DNA): TGCGCCAGCAGGGACCAGGGGGCTGGGGACACTGAAGCTTTCTTT.

V usage is TRBV4-1 and J usage is TRBJ2-5; the D is unclear. Germline-derived CDR1 and CDR2 are MGHRA and YSYEKL. The CDR3 contains 17 residues. Trimming removed 0 bases from V and 2 bases from J, with 16 bases in between. The DNA of the CDR3 is TGCGCCAGCAGCCAAGATAAGTCGGTCGCCTCACAAGAGACCCAGTACTTC. Its protein is CASSQDKSVASQETQYF.

J is TRBJ2-7 and V is TRBV2; perhaps TRBD2 as D (5 bases). Trimming stripped 7 bases from V and 6 bases from J, with 13 bases between. The CDR3 extends over 12 amino acids. Germline V gene lookup returns CDR1 SNHLY and CDR2 FYNNEI. The CDR3 reads CASNQGSTEQYF. CDR3 bases: TGTGCCAGCAATCAAGGGAGTACCGAGCAGTACTTC.

V usage is TRBV5-4 and J usage is TRBJ1-2; unclear D gene. V dropped 2 bases and J dropped 1 base, with 6 bases sitting between them. Germline loops: CDR1 SGHNT, CDR2 YYREEE (reference sequence). This CDR3 spans 13 amino acids. The CDR3 region is CASSLRSNYGYTF. The CDR3, as DNA: TGTGCCAGCAGCTTACGAAGTAACTATGGCTACACCTTC. The entire variable domain, with the rest obtained from reference TRBV5-4 and TRBJ1-2, is as follows: ETGVTQSPTHLIKTRGQQVTLRCSSQSGHNTVSWYQQALGQGPQFIFQYYREEENGRGNFPPRFSGLQFPNYSSELNVNALELDDSALYLCASSLRSNYGYTFGSGTRLTVV.

This clone was picked up one time. The rearrangement uses TRBV9 and TRBJ2-3, with a tentative D call TRBD2 (6 bases). Germline V CDR1 and CDR2: SGDLS, YYNGEE. CDR3 length equals 15 residues. With 3 bases removed from V and 1 base from J, the gap between germline ends came to 12 bases. The CDR3 here is CASSAGLIRTDTQYF. The CDR3, as DNA: TGTGCCAGCAGCGCCGGACTAATACGCACAGATACGCAGTATTTT. Drawing the rest from reference TRBV9 and TRBJ2-3, the complete variable domain is DSGVTQTPKHLITATGQRVTLRCSPRSGDLSVYWYQQSLDQGLQFLIQYYNGEERAKGNILERFSAQQFPDLHSELNLSSLELGDSALYFCASSAGLIRTDTQYFGPGTRLTVL.

This chain joins TRBV28 and TRBJ1-2; TRBD1 is a possible D gene (6 bases). CDR1 and CDR2 (germline): MDHEN, SYDVKM. Trimming stripped 6 bases from V and 4 bases from J, with 15 bases between. CDR3 length: 14 residues. The CDR3 sequence is CASSNDWGAYGYTF. DNA of the CDR3: TGTGCCAGCAGCAACGATTGGGGGGCCTATGGCTACACCTTC.

The chain has TRBV4-1 and TRBJ2-5; D unresolved. V was cut by 3 bases and J by 5 bases, with 7 bases left in between. This CDR3 spans 12 amino acids. Per germline, CDR1 MGHRA and CDR2 YSYEKL. The DNA for the CDR3 is TGCGCCAGCAGCCAGTTCGCGGAGACCCAGTACTTC. Residues: CASSQFAETQYF.

The gene calls are TRBV7-9 and TRBJ1-5, with D maybe TRBD1 (5 bases). The CDR3 totals 17 residues. Germline CDR1 reads SEHNR; CDR2 reads FQNEAQ (reference sequence). The V gene lost 4 bases and the J gene lost 1 base, with 17 bases spanning the gap. As DNA, the CDR3 is TGTGCCAGCAGCTCTGAATCAGGGTTGGGGAGCAATCAGCCCCAGCATTTT. Its translation is CASSSESGLGSNQPQHF. The variable domain in full, completed from reference TRBV7-9 and TRBJ1-5, reads DTGVSQNPRHKITKRGQNVTFRCDPISEHNRLYWYRQTLGQGPEFLTYFQNEAQLEKSRLLSDRFSAERPKGSFSTLEIQRTEQGDSAMYLCASSSESGLGSNQPQHFGDGTRLSIL.

This chain links TRBV29-1 with TRBJ1-1; D call uncertain. Trimming stripped 4 bases from V and 4 bases from J, with 7 bases between. This CDR3 is built from 11 residues. Germline lookup yields CDR1 SQVTM and CDR2 ANQGSEA. The CDR3 is CSVGEGTEAFF. The CDR3, as DNA: TGCAGCGTTGGAGAGGGCACTGAAGCTTTCTTT.

In nucleotides, the CDR3 is TGTGCCAGCAGTCAGTGGACAGTTAACACTGAAGCTTTCTTT. It is translated as CASSQWTVNTEAFF. The chain carries TRBV6-1 and TRBJ1-1, with a weak D call TRBD1 (6 bases). V was pared by 5 bases and J by 2 bases, with 12 bases between. The CDR3 sequence is 14 residues long. The germline gives CDR1 MNHNS, CDR2 SASEGT.

The chain carries TRBV4-3 and TRBJ2-7, with TRBD2 matching over 11 bases. The V and J ends lost 1 base and 2 bases, in that order; junction bases with no gene match: 7. Germline lookup yields CDR1 LGHNA and CDR2 YSLEER. The CDR3 spans 17 residues. The CDR3 region is CASSQAFSGRGTYEQYF. In DNA, the CDR3 is TGCGCCAGCAGCCAAGCTTTTAGCGGGAGGGGCACCTACGAGCAGTACTTC.

In the case of this clone: The same CDR3 is also encoded by other DNA sequences in this sample. V is TRBV7-2 and J is TRBJ2-2, with no clear D. Trimming cost V 5 bases and J 6 bases, with 10 bases left between them. Germline V gene data show CDR1 as SGHTA and CDR2 as FQGNSA. This CDR3 contains 13 residues. CDR3 residues: CASSVGRSGELFF. The CDR3 DNA follows: TGTGCCAGCAGCGTCGGTCGCTCCGGGGAGCTGTTTTTT.

The sample holds one count of this clone. This chain connects TRBV7-9 to TRBJ1-4, with 8 bases identical to TRBD1. V gave up 7 bases and J gave up 8 bases; unmatched junction bases: 0. The CDR3 is 11 amino acids. Germline assignment: CDR1 SEHNR and CDR2 FQNEAQ (reference sequence). This CDR3 reads CASTGGEKLFF. The CDR3 nucleotides are TGTGCCAGCACAGGGGGCGAAAAACTGTTTTTT.

On this clone: One end of the junction fails to match germline, which may point to a read error. The CDR3 here is CASSQAGGSPYEQYF. The DNA for the CDR3 is TGCGCCAGCAGTCAAGCAGGGGGCTCCCCCTACGAGCAGTACTTC. V is TRBV4-3 and J is TRBJ2-7, with 8 nucleotides matching TRBD1. The CDR3 loop spans 15 amino acids. CDR1 is LGHNA, CDR2 YSLEER, per germline.

The chain carries TRBV10-3 and TRBJ1-1, with a possible D match to TRBD1 (6 bases). V was cut by 5 bases and J by 8 bases, with 18 bases left in between. Germline CDR1 is ENHRY and CDR2 is SYGVKD. This CDR3 is 14 amino acids long. The CDR3 DNA reads TGTGCCATCAGTCCGCGGGGGGCTAGGATGGAAGCTTTCTTT. It is translated as CAISPRGARMEAFF.

This clone occurred a few times. V and J are TRBV4-1 and TRBJ2-7; 12 nucleotides match TRBD2. The V gene's germline CDR1 is MGHRA and CDR2 YSYEKL. The CDR3 has 19 residues. J gave up 1 base and V 1 base, and 11 bases lay outside the gene matches. The CDR3 bases are TGCGCCAGCAGCCAAGTTTTAAGACTAGCGGGGGAGTATTCCTACGAGCAGTACTTC. This translates into CASSQVLRLAGEYSYEQYF.

This sequence joins TRBV6-5 and TRBJ1-4; no clear D gene. The CDR3 consists of 13 residues. V gave up 7 bases and J gave up 7 bases, with 13 bases separating them. Germline CDR1 MNHEY, CDR2 SVGAGI. The CDR3 loop reads CASTRRAGEKLFF. The CDR3 DNA follows: TGTGCCAGCACCCGGAGGGCGGGTGAAAAACTGTTTTTT.

The chain has TRBV7-3 and TRBJ2-3; 9 nucleotides line up with TRBD2. In germline, CDR1 is SGHTA, CDR2 FQGTGA. The ends lost 4 bases at V and 1 base at J; junction bases unmatched: 3. This CDR3 region has 15 residues. CDR3 sequence: CASSSRTSGTDTQYF. For the CDR3, the DNA is TGTGCCAGCAGCTCCCGGACTAGCGGCACAGATACGCAGTATTTT.